The rows below give T cell receptor beta chains drawn from one sample of a study of long-term antiretroviral therapy in people with HIV. Using immunoSEQ multiplex PCR, the repertoire was profiled, and TCRdb retains in-frame clones only, with some absent. Among approximately 41,000 clones listed, roughly 76% were seen once. Sequenced here: unsorted PBMCs, sampled 1.5 years after starting antiretroviral therapy. The origin of the receptors is a man aged 18 to 29 with HIV. CDR3s include the opening cysteine and the closing phenylalanine or tryptophan. The D gene is left open where the match is weak. The size field is filled for only some rows; it gives once, few, many or a size class.

cdr3_length clone_size j_call d_call v_call cdr3_aa cdr3_nt
13 . TRBJ2-2 . TRBV5-1 CASSFGLTGELFF TGCGCCAGCAGCTTCGGACTAACCGGGGAGCTGTTTTTT
15 . TRBJ2-5 . TRBV19 CASRFSSIGEETQYF TGTGCCAGTAGGTTCTCGAGTATAGGTGAGGAGACCCAGTACTTC
14 . TRBJ2-7 TRBD1 TRBV6-1 CASSEGTGPYEQYF TGTGCCAGCAGTGAAGGGACAGGCCCCTACGAGCAGTACTTC
17 . TRBJ2-7 TRBD1 TRBV25-1 CASSGSLTGGLSYEQYF TGTGCCAGCAGTGGGAGCCTTACAGGGGGATTATCCTACGAGCAGTACTTC
14 . TRBJ1-3 TRBD1 TRBV5-4 CASARQGSGNTIYF TGTGCCAGCGCGCGACAGGGTTCTGGAAACACCATATATTTT
17 . TRBJ1-3 . TRBV27 CASSPEAGTPAGNTIYF TGTGCCAGCAGTCCAGAGGCAGGGACTCCCGCTGGAAACACCATATATTTT
15 . TRBJ1-4 . TRBV19 CASTFDPAVGEKLFF TGTGCCAGTACTTTTGACCCGGCAGTGGGCGAAAAACTGTTTTTT
12 . TRBJ2-7 . TRBV11-2 CASSSNSAEQYF TGTGCCAGCAGCTCGAACAGTGCCGAGCAGTACTTC
21 once TRBJ2-3 TRBD2 TRBV18 CASSPRSPGTSGSKSTDTQYF TGTGCCAGCTCACCACGGAGCCCCGGGACTAGCGGGAGTAAGAGCACAGATACGCAGTATTTT
12 . TRBJ1-5 . TRBV19 CASRGGNQPQHF TGTGCCAGTAGAGGTGGCAATCAGCCCCAGCATTTT
17 . TRBJ1-3 . TRBV15 CATSNRLDWRFGNTIYF TGTGCCACCAGCAACCGATTAGACTGGCGGTTTGGAAACACCATATATTTT
14 . TRBJ2-7 TRBD1 TRBV2 CASTRDRGSYEQYF TGTGCCAGCACCCGGGACAGGGGATCCTACGAGCAGTACTTC
15 . TRBJ2-6 . TRBV6-6 CASNPEGGGANVLTF TGTGCCAGCAATCCCGAGGGGGGCGGGGCCAACGTCCTGACTTTC
14 . TRBJ2-7 . TRBV23-1 CASVWDIRSYEQYF TGCGCCAGCGTATGGGACATACGCTCCTACGAGCAGTACTTC
15 . TRBJ2-7 . TRBV28 CASSLSGTGSYEQYF TGTGCCAGCAGTTTATCGGGGACGGGCTCCTACGAGCAGTACTTC
15 . TRBJ2-1 TRBD2 TRBV27 CASSPTSGVINEQFF TGTGCCAGCAGTCCGACTAGCGGAGTAATCAATGAGCAGTTCTTC
17 once TRBJ2-2 TRBD2 TRBV7-2 CASSSTIAGLNTGELFF TGTGCCAGCAGCTCGACCATAGCGGGACTGAACACCGGGGAGCTGTTTTTT
14 few TRBJ2-7 TRBD2 TRBV10-1 CASSEGTSGREQYF TGCGCCAGCAGTGAGGGGACTAGCGGGCGCGAGCAGTACTTC
16 . TRBJ1-2 . TRBV15 CATRPSGDRWSYGYTF TGTGCCACCAGACCCTCGGGGGATAGATGGAGCTATGGCTACACCTTC
14 . TRBJ1-1 . TRBV7-2 CASSLGQLNTEAFF TGTGCCAGCAGCTTAGGCCAGTTGAACACTGAAGCTTTCTTT
14 few TRBJ2-7 . TRBV27 CASSPSRGPYEQYF TGTGCCAGCAGTCCGAGCCGGGGGCCGTACGAGCAGTACTTC
17 . TRBJ2-2 . TRBV25-1 CASSEDWGTGRTGELFF TGTGCCAGCAGTGAAGATTGGGGCACGGGTCGCACCGGGGAGCTGTTTTTT